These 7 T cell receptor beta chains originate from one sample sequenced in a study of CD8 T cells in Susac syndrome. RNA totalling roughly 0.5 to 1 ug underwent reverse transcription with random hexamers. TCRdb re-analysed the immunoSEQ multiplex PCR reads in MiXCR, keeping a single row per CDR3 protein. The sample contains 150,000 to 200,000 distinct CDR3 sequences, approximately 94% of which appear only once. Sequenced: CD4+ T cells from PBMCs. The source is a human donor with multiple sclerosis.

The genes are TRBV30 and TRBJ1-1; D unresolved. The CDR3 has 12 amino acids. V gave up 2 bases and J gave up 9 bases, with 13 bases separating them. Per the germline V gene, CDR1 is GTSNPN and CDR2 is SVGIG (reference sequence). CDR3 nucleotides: TGTGCCTGGAGTTCGCAATCCAACCAAGCTTTCTTT. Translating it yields CAWSSQSNQAFF.

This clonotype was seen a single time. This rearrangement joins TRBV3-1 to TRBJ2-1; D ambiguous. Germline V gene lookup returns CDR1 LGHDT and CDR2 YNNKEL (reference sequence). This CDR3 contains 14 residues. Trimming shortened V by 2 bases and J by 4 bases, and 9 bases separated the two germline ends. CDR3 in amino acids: CASSQRDGYNEQFF. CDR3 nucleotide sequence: TGTGCCAGCAGCCAACGTGACGGATACAATGAGCAGTTCTTC.

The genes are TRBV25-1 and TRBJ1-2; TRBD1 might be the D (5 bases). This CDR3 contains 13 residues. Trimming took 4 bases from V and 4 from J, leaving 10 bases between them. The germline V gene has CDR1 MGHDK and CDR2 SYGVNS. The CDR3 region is CASSGQGGYGYTF. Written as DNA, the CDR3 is TGTGCCAGCAGTGGTCAGGGAGGCTATGGCTACACCTTC.

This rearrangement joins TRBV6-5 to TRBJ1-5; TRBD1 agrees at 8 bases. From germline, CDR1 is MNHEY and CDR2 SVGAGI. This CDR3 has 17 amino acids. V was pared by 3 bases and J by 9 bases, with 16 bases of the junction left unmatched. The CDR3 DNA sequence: TGTGCCAGCAGTTATCTCCAACCGGGACAGGCAGTGCGGCCCCAGCATTTT. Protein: CASSYLQPGQAVRPQHF.

The CDR3 is CASSPGGSDEKLFF. CDR3 bases: TGTGCCAGCAGCCCGGGGGGGTCGGATGAAAAACTGTTTTTT. The J gene is TRBJ1-4, the V gene TRBV5-4; TRBD1 might be the D (5 bases). CDR3 size: 14 residues. V was cut by 4 bases and J by 6 bases, with 13 bases left in between. CDR1 is SGHNT and CDR2 is YYREEE in the germline V gene (reference sequence).

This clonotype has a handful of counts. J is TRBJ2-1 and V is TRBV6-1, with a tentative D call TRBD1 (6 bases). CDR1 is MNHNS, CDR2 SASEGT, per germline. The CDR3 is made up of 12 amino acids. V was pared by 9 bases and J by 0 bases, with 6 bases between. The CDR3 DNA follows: TGTGCCAGACAGGGCTCCTACAATGAGCAGTTCTTC. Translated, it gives CARQGSYNEQFF.

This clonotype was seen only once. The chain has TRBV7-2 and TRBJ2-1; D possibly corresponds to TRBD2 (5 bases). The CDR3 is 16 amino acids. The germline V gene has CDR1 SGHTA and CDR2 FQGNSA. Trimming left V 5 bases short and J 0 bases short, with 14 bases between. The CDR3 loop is CASSPGSTSSYNEQFF. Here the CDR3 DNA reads TGTGCCAGCAGCCCGGGGAGCACTAGCTCCTACAATGAGCAGTTCTTC.